These T cell receptor beta chains were read from a single sample in a study of blood T cell repertoires in COVID-19. The assay was immunoSEQ multiplex PCR, and TCRdb's table has in-frame clones only and misses some. The sample has roughly 400,000 clones; nearly 90% are singletons. The sequenced material came from PBMCs or T cells enriched from blood (not recorded which). The source of these receptors is a woman in her 30s who had recovered from COVID-19. CDR3s leave out the opening cysteine and the closing phenylalanine or tryptophan. Fields, in order: V gene, J gene, CDR3 length, CDR3 protein.

V gene: TRBV18
J gene: TRBJ2-7
CDR3 length: 14
CDR3 protein: ASSPPGQGRMDEQY

V gene: TRBV4-1
J gene: TRBJ1-2
CDR3 length: 12
CDR3 protein: ASSPLTGVGTYT

V gene: TRBV6-5
J gene: TRBJ2-2
CDR3 length: 12
CDR3 protein: ASRLKSNTGELF

V gene: TRBV28
J gene: TRBJ1-5
CDR3 length: 14
CDR3 protein: ASSLRAGESNQPQH

V gene: TRBV5-4
J gene: TRBJ1-2
CDR3 length: 11
CDR3 protein: ASQDRTNYGYT

V gene: TRBV7-2
J gene: TRBJ1-1
CDR3 length: 13
CDR3 protein: ASSPGVQLNTEAF

V gene: TRBV5-1
J gene: TRBJ1-4
CDR3 length: 13
CDR3 protein: ASSSGPLAGEKLF

V gene: TRBV30
J gene: TRBJ1-2
CDR3 length: 10
CDR3 protein: AWEQGRNGYT

V gene: TRBV6-5
J gene: TRBJ2-7
CDR3 length: 14
CDR3 protein: ASSYSSTTSHYEQY

V gene: TRBV10-3
J gene: TRBJ2-7
CDR3 length: 11
CDR3 protein: AIMGTSDYEQY

V gene: TRBV7-8
J gene: TRBJ2-1
CDR3 length: 14
CDR3 protein: ASSLVRASIRNEQF

V gene: TRBV7-2
J gene: TRBJ2-2
CDR3 length: 13
CDR3 protein: ASTASGVNTGELF

V gene: TRBV2
J gene: TRBJ2-7
CDR3 length: 13
CDR3 protein: ASSFDRLLSYEQY

V gene: TRBV5-4
J gene: TRBJ1-2
CDR3 length: 13
CDR3 protein: ASSLAGTGSDGYT

V gene: TRBV4-2
J gene: TRBJ2-7
CDR3 length: 15
CDR3 protein: ASSQSYPTSGSHEQY

V gene: TRBV2
J gene: TRBJ2-3
CDR3 length: 12
CDR3 protein: AGSTSLSTDTQY

V gene: TRBV29-1
J gene: TRBJ2-7
CDR3 length: 10
CDR3 protein: SVEVSGWEQY

V gene: TRBV27
J gene: TRBJ2-1
CDR3 length: 13
CDR3 protein: ASRPLDRAYNEQF

V gene: TRBV15
J gene: TRBJ2-3
CDR3 length: 12
CDR3 protein: ATSGQGDTDTQY

V gene: TRBV2
J gene: TRBJ1-5
CDR3 length: 13
CDR3 protein: ASSEEGQGNQPQH

V gene: TRBV7-3
J gene: TRBJ2-2
CDR3 length: 13
CDR3 protein: ASSLDPLATGELF

V gene: TRBV28
J gene: TRBJ1-5
CDR3 length: 12
CDR3 protein: ASTDSGFGQPQH

V gene: TRBV18
J gene: TRBJ1-3
CDR3 length: 13
CDR3 protein: ASSPRASSGNTIY

V gene: TRBV4-2
J gene: TRBJ2-1
CDR3 length: 14
CDR3 protein: ASSQPEAGGLNEQF

V gene: TRBV2
J gene: TRBJ2-2
CDR3 length: 12
CDR3 protein: ASRRDRNTGELF

V gene: TRBV5-4
J gene: TRBJ2-5
CDR3 length: 14
CDR3 protein: ASSWASGSYQETQY

V gene: TRBV19
J gene: TRBJ1-2
CDR3 length: 15
CDR3 protein: ASDNRGQGRSNYGYT

V gene: TRBV29-1
J gene: TRBJ1-2
CDR3 length: 10
CDR3 protein: GGGGNSYGYT

V gene: TRBV12-3/TRBV12-4
J gene: TRBJ1-3
CDR3 length: 9
CDR3 protein: ASSLGGTIY

V gene: TRBV30
J gene: TRBJ1-4
CDR3 length: 11
CDR3 protein: AWKTQGGEKLF

V gene: TRBV19
J gene: TRBJ1-5
CDR3 length: 13
CDR3 protein: ASTPWGGAGRPQH

V gene: TRBV2
J gene: TRBJ2-7
CDR3 length: 15
CDR3 protein: ASSGPREQGRGYEQY

V gene: TRBV18
J gene: TRBJ1-5
CDR3 length: 11
CDR3 protein: ASSPGAREPQH

V gene: TRBV6-1
J gene: TRBJ2-3
CDR3 length: 11
CDR3 protein: ASSDPGTGRQY

V gene: TRBV14
J gene: TRBJ2-1
CDR3 length: 11
CDR3 protein: ASSQDNYNEQF

V gene: TRBV13
J gene: TRBJ2-4
CDR3 length: 15
CDR3 protein: ASSRRQGTSAKNIQY

V gene: TRBV12-3/TRBV12-4
J gene: TRBJ1-2
CDR3 length: 11
CDR3 protein: ASSMDRGFGYT

V gene: TRBV29-1
J gene: TRBJ2-3
CDR3 length: 11
CDR3 protein: SVCESSTDTQY

V gene: TRBV3-1/TRBV3-2
J gene: TRBJ2-3
CDR3 length: 15
CDR3 protein: ASSKFPSGGSTDTQY

V gene: TRBV7-3
J gene: TRBJ2-1
CDR3 length: 15
CDR3 protein: ASSLLPRTSGNNEQF

V gene: TRBV3-1/TRBV3-2
J gene: TRBJ1-1
CDR3 length: 12
CDR3 protein: ASSLRDQNTEAF

V gene: TRBV6-5
J gene: TRBJ2-2
CDR3 length: 11
CDR3 protein: AHGGRAFGELF